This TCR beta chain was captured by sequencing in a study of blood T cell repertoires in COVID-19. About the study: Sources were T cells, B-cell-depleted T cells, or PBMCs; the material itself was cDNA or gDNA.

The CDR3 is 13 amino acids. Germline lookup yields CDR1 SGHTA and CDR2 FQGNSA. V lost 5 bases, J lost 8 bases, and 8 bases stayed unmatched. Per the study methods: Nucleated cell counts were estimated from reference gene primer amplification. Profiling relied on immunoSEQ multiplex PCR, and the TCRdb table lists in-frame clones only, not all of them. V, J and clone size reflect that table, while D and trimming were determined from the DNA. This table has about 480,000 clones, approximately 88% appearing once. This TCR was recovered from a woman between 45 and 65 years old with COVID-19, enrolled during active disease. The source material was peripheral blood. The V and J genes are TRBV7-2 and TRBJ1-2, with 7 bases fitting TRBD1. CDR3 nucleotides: TGTGCCAGCAGCGACAGGGCTCGGGCGGGCTACACCTTC. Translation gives CASSDRARAGYTF.